This TCR beta chain derives from a study of control samples from healthy donors and cancer patients. Trimming took off 7 bases at V and 0 bases at J, with 13 bases between the two ends. CDR1 is SGHRS and CDR2 is YFSETQ in the germline V gene. CDR3 length: 14 residues. The assay was immunoSEQ multiplex PCR, and TCRdb's table has in-frame clones only and misses some. Counted here are over 100,000 clones, about nine tenths occurring once; the ten biggest clones make up about 3.2%. The TCR sequence derives from a man between 40 and 49 years old in good health. Sequences were obtained from blood. The chain recombines TRBV5-1 with TRBJ1-1, with D possibly matching TRBD1 (6 bases). The CDR3 here is CASRTVSLNTEAFF. The CDR3 DNA is TGCGCCAGCCGGACAGTAAGTTTGAACACTGAAGCTTTCTTT.